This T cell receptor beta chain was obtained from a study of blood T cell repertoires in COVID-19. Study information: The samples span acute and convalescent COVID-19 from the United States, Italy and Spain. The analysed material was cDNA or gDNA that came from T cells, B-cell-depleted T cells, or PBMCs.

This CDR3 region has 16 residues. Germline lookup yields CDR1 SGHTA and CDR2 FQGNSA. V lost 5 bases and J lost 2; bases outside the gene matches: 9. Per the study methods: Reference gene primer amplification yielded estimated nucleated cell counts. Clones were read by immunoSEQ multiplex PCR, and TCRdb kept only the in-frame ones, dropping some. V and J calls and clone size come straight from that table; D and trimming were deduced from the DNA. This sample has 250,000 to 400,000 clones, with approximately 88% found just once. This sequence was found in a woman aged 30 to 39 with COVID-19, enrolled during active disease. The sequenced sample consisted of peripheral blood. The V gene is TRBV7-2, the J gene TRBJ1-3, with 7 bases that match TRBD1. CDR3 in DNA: TGTGCCAGCAGCCTTCGACCGACAGGGACTGGAAACACCATATATTTT. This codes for CASSLRPTGTGNTIYF. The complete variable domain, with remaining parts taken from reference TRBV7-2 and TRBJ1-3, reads GAGVSQSPSNKVTEKGKDVELRCDPISGHTALYWYRQSLGQGLEFLIYFQGNSAPDKSGLPSDRFSAERTGGSVSTLTIQRTQQEDSAVYLCASSLRPTGTGNTIYFGEGSWLTVV.